This entry lists 14 T cell receptor beta chains sequenced from one sample in a study of shared clonotypes between healthy human individuals. This table comes from immunoSEQ multiplex PCR, and its TCRdb copy is limited to in-frame clones, with some not included. Found here are roughly 500,000 clones, approximately 80% of them singletons; the top ten hold under 15%. Sequencing input: PBMCs. All receptors derive from a woman between 40 and 55 years old in good health. Some clones in this sample may be carry-over from other donors' samples.

The chain has TRBV6-5 and TRBJ2-7; 7 bases line up with TRBD1. Germline CDR1 reads MNHEY; CDR2 reads SVGAGI. The CDR3 has 15 amino acids. V shed 5 bases, J shed 0 bases, and the junction held 7 bases outside the gene matches. The CDR3 DNA reads TGTGCCAGCAGTCCCGGGACAGCCTTCTCCTACGAGCAGTACTTC. As protein: CASSPGTAFSYEQYF.

The CDR3 DNA sequence: TGTGCCAGCAGTCCTGGTGGACCGCCAAGTAATGAAAAACTGTTTTTT. Translation gives CASSPGGPPSNEKLFF. The chain employs TRBV28 and TRBJ1-4; D gene unclear. Germline V gives CDR1 MDHEN, CDR2 SYDVKM. The CDR3 runs to 16 residues. V lost 5 bases and J lost 4, with 17 bases in between.

This clone was found a few times. The V and J genes are TRBV29-1 and TRBJ1-4; TRBD1 matches at 9 bases. V shed 6 bases and J 8 bases; nucleotides not matched to a gene: 7. The CDR3 length is 13 residues. Germline V gene data show CDR1 as SQVTM and CDR2 as ANQGSEA. CDR3 region: CSVRGQGSEKLFF. The CDR3 DNA sequence: TGCAGCGTCCGGGGACAGGGATCGGAAAAACTGTTTTTT.

The V call is TRBV29-1, the J call TRBJ2-4; TRBD1 agrees at 7 bases. V lost 4 bases to trimming and J lost 4 bases; unmatched junction nucleotides: 10. Looked up from germline, CDR1 is SQVTM and CDR2 is ANQGSEA. The CDR3 sequence is 15 residues long. This CDR3 reads CSVGPGQTLKNIQYF. The CDR3 region has the DNA TGCAGCGTTGGACCGGGACAGACGTTAAAAAACATTCAGTACTTC.

This clone was detected once. The genes are TRBV6-5 and TRBJ2-5, with TRBD1 matching 7 bases. With V trimmed by 0 bases and J by 7 bases, 5 bases remained unmatched. From germline, CDR1 is MNHEY and CDR2 SVGAGI. This CDR3 has 14 amino acids. The CDR3 nucleotides are TGTGCCAGCAGTTACTCAACAGGGGATGGGACCCAGTACTTC. Translation gives CASSYSTGDGTQYF.

J is TRBJ2-3 and V is TRBV5-1, with TRBD2 matching over 11 bases. The germline CDR1 and CDR2 sequences are SGHRS and YFSETQ. The V segment lost 1 base and the J segment 4 bases; nucleotides outside the gene matches: 5. The CDR3 sequence is 16 residues long. The CDR3 coding sequence is TGCGCCAGCAGCTTGTTAGCGGGAGGGCCTTCAGATACGCAGTATTTT. Translating it yields CASSLLAGGPSDTQYF.

The V gene is TRBV28, the J gene TRBJ2-7, with 10 bases that match TRBD1. Germline CDR1 is MDHEN and CDR2 is SYDVKM. Trimming took 5 bases from V and 7 from J; bases not matched to a gene: 11. This CDR3 is built from 15 residues. The CDR3 loop reads CASSITTGGSWEQYF. CDR3 bases: TGTGCCAGCAGTATAACGACAGGGGGCTCCTGGGAGCAGTACTTC.

The chain employs TRBV29-1 and TRBJ1-2; D not resolved. The CDR3 is 13 amino acids. Trimming cost V 7 bases and J 5 bases, with 17 bases left between them. CDR1 SQVTM and CDR2 ANQGSEA come from the germline V gene. Written as DNA, the CDR3 is TGCAGCGACAATGACGGACGTGGTTATGGCTACACCTTC. It is translated as CSDNDGRGYGYTF.

The chain links TRBV28 to TRBJ2-1; D perhaps matches TRBD1 (7 bases). The CDR3 covers 14 residues. V was cut by 6 bases and J by 3 bases, with 12 bases left in between. Per the germline V gene, CDR1 is MDHEN and CDR2 is SYDVKM. The chain's CDR3 is CASRRQGGYNEQFF. CDR3 nucleotide sequence: TGTGCCAGCAGGCGACAGGGAGGCTACAATGAGCAGTTCTTC.

The chain recombines TRBV7-8 with TRBJ2-7, with 8 bases identical to TRBD1. V was pared by 4 bases and J by 3 bases, with 8 bases of the junction left unmatched. Germline-derived CDR1 and CDR2 are SGHVS and FQNEAQ. The length of the CDR3 is 15 residues. The CDR3 bases are TGTGCCAGCAGCTCGCAGGGGGCCCCCGGCTACGAGCAGTACTTC. Translating gives CASSSQGAPGYEQYF.

With respect to this clone: A far larger clone is off by one base, so a read error is likely. The genes are TRBV30 and TRBJ1-1, with a possible D match to TRBD1 (5 bases). Germline assignment: CDR1 GTSNPN and CDR2 SVGIG (reference sequence). The CDR3 is 13 residues long. Trimming pared 5 bases from V and 0 bases from J, leaving 10 bases between. CDR3 DNA sequence: TGTGCCTGGGGGGGAAACATGAACACTGAAGCTTTCTTT. It is translated as CAWGGNMNTEAFF. Looking up the rest from reference TRBV30 and TRBJ1-1 gives the full variable domain: SQTIHQWPATLVQPVGSPLSLECTVEGTSNPNLYWYRQAAGRGLQLLFYSVGIGQISSEVPQNLSASRPQDRQFILSSKKLLLSDSGFYLCAWGGNMNTEAFFGQGTRLTVV.

The chain is built from TRBV30 and TRBJ2-1; D is ambiguous. The germline V gene has CDR1 GTSNPN and CDR2 SVGIG (reference sequence). Trimming pared 4 bases from V and 0 bases from J, leaving 7 bases between. This CDR3 has 13 residues. The CDR3 loop is CAWMESSYNEQFF. The CDR3 bases are TGTGCCTGGATGGAGAGCTCCTACAATGAGCAGTTCTTC.

The chain employs TRBV13 and TRBJ2-7; 7 bases line up with TRBD2. The trim removed 5 bases at V and 3 bases at J, leaving 4 bases unmatched. The CDR3 sequence is 13 residues long. Germline CDR1 reads PRHDT; CDR2 reads FYEKMQ (reference sequence). CDR3 protein: CASSRSGNYEQYF. DNA of the CDR3: TGTGCCAGCAGCCGGAGCGGGAACTACGAGCAGTACTTC.

V is TRBV4-2 and J is TRBJ2-1, with 15 bases fitting TRBD2. The V gene's germline CDR1 is LGHNA and CDR2 YNFKEQ. This CDR3 has 16 amino acids. J lost 9 bases, V lost 1 base, and 4 bases had no gene match. DNA of the CDR3: TGTGCCAGCAGCCAAGCAGGACTAGCGGGAGGGGGTGAGCAGTTCTTC. Amino acid sequence: CASSQAGLAGGGEQFF.